These 14 T cell receptor beta chains originate from one sample sequenced in a study of multiple sclerosis patients with progressive multifocal leukoencephalopathy (dated by TCRdb to the late 2010s). In the paper's terms, the time point label means: more than 5 months of natalizumab therapy. What this sample's treatment or condition label stands for: on natalizumab therapy at sampling. The library was prepared using the immunoSEQ multiplex PCR assay. The source is immuneACCESS, and TCRdb retained only in-frame sequences with V and J called. Part of the clones is not carried over; for the studies checked, unresolved V genes explain less than half of this, and the remainder is unexplained. In all, the sample holds 25,000 to 30,000 clones, and about nine tenths of those were seen once. In total, the top ten clones hold about 1.6% of the sample. The sample in question was PBMCs, obtained from a patient treated with natalizumab. All receptors come from a human donor with multiple sclerosis.

This chain uses TRBV30 with TRBJ1-2; TRBD1 is a possible D gene (5 bases). V lost 1 base and J 5 bases, leaving 11 bases between the germline ends. The germline V gene encodes CDR1 GTSNPN and CDR2 SVGIG (reference sequence). There are 13 residues in the CDR3. The CDR3 here is CAWSEQVRYGYTF. The CDR3 bases are TGTGCCTGGAGTGAACAGGTTCGGTATGGCTACACCTTC.

The chain couples TRBV25-1 to TRBJ2-7, with D maybe TRBD2 (5 bases). V was cut by 4 bases and J by 6 bases, with 16 bases left in between. CDR3 length equals 14 residues. Germline V gene lookup returns CDR1 MGHDK and CDR2 SYGVNS. The CDR3 nucleotides read TGTGCCAGCAGTGCCCCAAACTCTGGGAGCGAGCAGTACTTC. Its protein product is CASSAPNSGSEQYF.

The V gene is TRBV5-4, the J gene TRBJ2-3, with D tentatively TRBD2 (6 bases). The V end was cut by 4 bases, the J end by 4 bases, with 13 bases between. From germline, CDR1 is SGHNT and CDR2 YYREEE (reference sequence). The CDR3 totals 14 residues. As DNA, the CDR3 is TGTGCCAGCAGCACCGGACTACGGTCAGATACGCAGTATTTT. This encodes CASSTGLRSDTQYF. Variable domain in full (rest from reference TRBV5-4 and TRBJ2-3): ETGVTQSPTHLIKTRGQQVTLRCSSQSGHNTVSWYQQALGQGPQFIFQYYREEENGRGNFPPRFSGLQFPNYSSELNVNALELDDSALYLCASSTGLRSDTQYFGPGTRLTVL.

This chain uses TRBV7-8 with TRBJ1-1; D gene ambiguous. V lost 5 bases and J 0 bases, leaving 13 bases between the germline ends. This CDR3 contains 15 residues. Germline CDR1 and CDR2: SGHVS and FQNEAQ. DNA of the CDR3: TGTGCCAGCAGCCGAGGCTCACTCATGAACACTGAAGCTTTCTTT. Amino acid sequence: CASSRGSLMNTEAFF.

This chain uses TRBV28 with TRBJ2-1, with D perhaps TRBD2 (6 bases). Germline V gene lookup returns CDR1 MDHEN and CDR2 SYDVKM. This CDR3 is built from 16 residues. The V and J ends lost 1 base and 0 bases respectively, with 10 bases between them. In nucleotides, the CDR3 is TGTGCCAGCAGTTTATCGCGGGGTAGCTCCTACAATGAGCAGTTCTTC. The encoded protein is CASSLSRGSSYNEQFF.

The chain employs TRBV6-1 and TRBJ2-1, with TRBD2 matching over 7 bases. The V and J ends lost 4 bases and 9 bases, in that order; junction bases with no gene match: 9. Germline loops: CDR1 MNHNS, CDR2 SASEGT. The CDR3 extends over 14 amino acids. The CDR3 region has the DNA TGTGCCAGCAGTGTGATGGGAGGGGACGGTGAGCAGTTCTTC. Protein product: CASSVMGGDGEQFF.

The chain has TRBV5-6 and TRBJ2-1; D not certain. The CDR3 sequence is 17 residues long. Germline V CDR1 and CDR2: SGHDT, YYEEEE. Trimming took off 1 base at V and 1 base at J, with 15 bases between the two ends. CDR3 in DNA: TGTGCCAGCAGCTTGATCACTACGCTAGGATCCTACAATGAGCAGTTCTTC. Protein: CASSLITTLGSYNEQFF.

V gene TRBV29-1 combines with J gene TRBJ2-7; D may be TRBD1 (6 bases). The CDR3 covers 16 residues. With 6 bases removed from V and 4 bases from J, the gap between germline ends came to 25 bases. Germline V lookup: CDR1 SQVTM, CDR2 ANQGSEA. The CDR3 DNA is TGCAGCGTATCAGGGGCGGGCCAGGGGTTAGAGTACGAGCAGTACTTC. The encoded protein is CSVSGAGQGLEYEQYF.

V is TRBV6-1 and J is TRBJ1-1; D unresolved. The CDR3 runs to 14 residues. Per germline, CDR1 MNHNS and CDR2 SASEGT. Trimming stripped 1 base from V and 3 bases from J, with 9 bases between. The CDR3 is CASSEGGRDTEAFF. In nucleotides, the CDR3 is TGTGCCAGCAGTGAAGGGGGTAGGGACACTGAAGCTTTCTTT.

The chain has TRBV21-1 and TRBJ1-1. TRBV21-1 represents a pseudogene. The CDR3 runs to 15 residues. This CDR3 is CASTGPGSINTEAFF. CDR3 DNA sequence: TGTGCCAGCACTGGCCCCGGTAGTATTAACACTGAAGCTTTCTTT.

V usage is TRBV6-1 and J usage is TRBJ2-5; D remains ambiguous. This CDR3 contains 14 residues. The V gene lost 4 bases and the J gene lost 5 bases, with 14 bases spanning the gap. Germline CDR1 MNHNS, CDR2 SASEGT. The CDR3 protein is CASSGQPEDETQYF. CDR3 DNA sequence: TGTGCCAGCAGTGGTCAACCAGAGGACGAGACCCAGTACTTC.

The chain couples TRBV10-2 to TRBJ2-7; 13 positions match TRBD2. There are 20 residues in the CDR3. The V gene's germline CDR1 is WSHSY and CDR2 SAAADI. Trimming at V came to 4 bases and at J to 3 bases, leaving 18 bases not matched to a gene. CDR3 coding DNA: TGCGCCAGCAGTGTTTACCCCGGGACTAGCGGGATAAAGCCACTCTACGAGCAGTACTTC. This encodes CASSVYPGTSGIKPLYEQYF.

This chain uses TRBV5-1 with TRBJ1-1; D unclear. CDR1 and CDR2 from the germline V gene are SGHRS and YFSETQ. The CDR3 consists of 13 residues. V lost 4 bases and J lost 5, with 12 bases in between. The chain's CDR3 is CASSLLQLTEAFF. CDR3 coding DNA: TGCGCCAGCAGCCTCCTCCAGTTAACTGAAGCTTTCTTT.

The table lists this clone with a count of one. The rearrangement joins TRBV28 to TRBJ2-1; 10 bases map to TRBD1. Germline trimming cut 3 bases from V and 4 bases from J; bases unmatched to any gene: 6. This CDR3 has 16 residues. Germline CDR1 and CDR2: MDHEN and SYDVKM. The CDR3 DNA sequence: TGTGCCAGCAGTTTTCTGGGGACAGGGGTTTACAATGAGCAGTTCTTC. Translation gives CASSFLGTGVYNEQFF.